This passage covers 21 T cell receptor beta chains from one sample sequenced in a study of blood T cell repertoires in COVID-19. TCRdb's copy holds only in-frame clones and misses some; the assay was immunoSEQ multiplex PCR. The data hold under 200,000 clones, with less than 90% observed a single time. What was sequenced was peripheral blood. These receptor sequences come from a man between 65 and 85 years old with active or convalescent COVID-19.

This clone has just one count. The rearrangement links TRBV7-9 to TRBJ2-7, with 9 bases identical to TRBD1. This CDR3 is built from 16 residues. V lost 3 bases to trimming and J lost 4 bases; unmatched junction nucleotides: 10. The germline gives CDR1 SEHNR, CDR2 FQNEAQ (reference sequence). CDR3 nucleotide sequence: TGTGCCAGCAGCTTCAACCGGGACAGGGATCCGTACGAGCAGTACTTC. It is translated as CASSFNRDRDPYEQYF.

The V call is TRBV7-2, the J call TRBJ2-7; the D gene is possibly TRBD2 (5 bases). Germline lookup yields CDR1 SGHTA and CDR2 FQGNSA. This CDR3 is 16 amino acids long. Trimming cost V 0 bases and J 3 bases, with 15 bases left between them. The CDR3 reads CASSLALGIRDYEQYF. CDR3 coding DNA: TGTGCCAGCAGCTTAGCTTTGGGGATTCGGGACTACGAGCAGTACTTC.

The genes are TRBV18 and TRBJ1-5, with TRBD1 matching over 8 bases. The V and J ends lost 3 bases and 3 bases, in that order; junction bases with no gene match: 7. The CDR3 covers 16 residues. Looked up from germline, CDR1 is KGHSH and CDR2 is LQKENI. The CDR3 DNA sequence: TGTGCCAGCTCACCGTTTGGACAGGGCATCAATCAGCCCCAGCATTTT. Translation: CASSPFGQGINQPQHF.

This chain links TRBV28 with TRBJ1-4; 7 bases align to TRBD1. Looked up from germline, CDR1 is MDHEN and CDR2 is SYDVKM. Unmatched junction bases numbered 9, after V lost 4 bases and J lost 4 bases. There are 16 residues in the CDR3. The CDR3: CASSSRQQGNNEKLFF. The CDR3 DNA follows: TGTGCCAGCAGTTCCCGGCAACAGGGGAATAATGAAAAACTGTTTTTT.

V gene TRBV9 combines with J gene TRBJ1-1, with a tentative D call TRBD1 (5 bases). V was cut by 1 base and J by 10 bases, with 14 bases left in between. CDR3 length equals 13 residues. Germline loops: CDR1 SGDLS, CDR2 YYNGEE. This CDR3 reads CASSVRPTGGAFF. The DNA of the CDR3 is TGTGCCAGCAGCGTAAGGCCGACCGGGGGAGCTTTCTTT.

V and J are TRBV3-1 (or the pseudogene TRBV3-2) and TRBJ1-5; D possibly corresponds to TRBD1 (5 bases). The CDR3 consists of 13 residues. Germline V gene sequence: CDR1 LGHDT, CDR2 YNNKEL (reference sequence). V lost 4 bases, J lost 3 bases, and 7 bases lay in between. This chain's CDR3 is CASSRQINQPQHF. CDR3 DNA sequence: TGTGCCAGCAGCCGACAGATCAATCAGCCCCAGCATTTT.

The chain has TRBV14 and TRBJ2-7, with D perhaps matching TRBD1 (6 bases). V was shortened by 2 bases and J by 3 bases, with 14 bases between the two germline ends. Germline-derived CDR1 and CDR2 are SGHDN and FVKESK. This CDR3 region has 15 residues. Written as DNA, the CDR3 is TGTGCCAGCAGCCAAAACCTTCGACAGGACTACGAGCAGTACTTC. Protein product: CASSQNLRQDYEQYF.

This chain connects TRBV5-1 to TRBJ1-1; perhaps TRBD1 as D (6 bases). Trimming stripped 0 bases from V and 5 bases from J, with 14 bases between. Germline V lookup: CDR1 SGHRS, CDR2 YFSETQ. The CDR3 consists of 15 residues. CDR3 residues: CASSLAGGGGTEAFF. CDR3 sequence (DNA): TGCGCCAGCAGCTTGGCTGGGGGCGGGGGAACTGAAGCTTTCTTT. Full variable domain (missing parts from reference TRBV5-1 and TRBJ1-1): KAGVTQTPRYLIKTRGQQVTLSCSPISGHRSVSWYQQTPGQGLQFLFEYFSETQRNKGNFPGRFSGRQFSNSRSEMNVSTLELGDSALYLCASSLAGGGGTEAFFGQGTRLTVV.

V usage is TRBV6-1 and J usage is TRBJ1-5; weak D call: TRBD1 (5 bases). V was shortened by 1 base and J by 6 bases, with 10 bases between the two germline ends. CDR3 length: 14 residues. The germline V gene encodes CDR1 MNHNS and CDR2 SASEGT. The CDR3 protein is CASSEGRGLQPQHF. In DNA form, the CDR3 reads TGTGCCAGCAGTGAAGGGAGGGGTCTTCAGCCCCAGCATTTT.

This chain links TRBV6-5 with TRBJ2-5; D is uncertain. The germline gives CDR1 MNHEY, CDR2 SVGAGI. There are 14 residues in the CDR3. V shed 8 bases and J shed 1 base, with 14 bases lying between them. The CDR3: CASCEVVGQETQYF. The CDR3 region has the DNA TGTGCCAGCTGCGAGGTAGTTGGCCAAGAGACCCAGTACTTC.

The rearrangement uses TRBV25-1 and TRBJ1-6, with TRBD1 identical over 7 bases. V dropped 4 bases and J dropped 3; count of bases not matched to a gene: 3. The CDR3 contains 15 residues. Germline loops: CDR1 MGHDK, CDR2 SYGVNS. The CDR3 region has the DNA TGTGCCAGCAGTGTGACAGGGCTCTATAATTCACCCCTCCACTTT. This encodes CASSVTGLYNSPLHF. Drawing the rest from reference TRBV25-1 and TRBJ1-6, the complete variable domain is EADIYQTPRYLVIGTGKKITLECSQTMGHDKMYWYQQDPGMELHLIHYSYGVNSTEKGDLSSESTVSRIRTEHFPLTLESARPSHTSQYLCASSVTGLYNSPLHFGNGTRLTVT.

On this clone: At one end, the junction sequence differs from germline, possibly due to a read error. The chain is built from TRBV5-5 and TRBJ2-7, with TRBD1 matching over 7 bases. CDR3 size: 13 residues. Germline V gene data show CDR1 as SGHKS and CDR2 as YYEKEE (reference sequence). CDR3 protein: CASSQFAWDSLNF. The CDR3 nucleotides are TGTGCCAGCAGCCAATTCGCTTGGGACAGTCTAAACTTC.

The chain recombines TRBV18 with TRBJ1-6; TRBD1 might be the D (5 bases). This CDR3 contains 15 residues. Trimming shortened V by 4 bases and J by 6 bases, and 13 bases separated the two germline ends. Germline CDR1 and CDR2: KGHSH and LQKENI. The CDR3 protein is CASSRTGLLNSPLHF. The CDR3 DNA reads TGTGCCAGCTCACGGACGGGACTACTTAATTCACCCCTCCACTTT.

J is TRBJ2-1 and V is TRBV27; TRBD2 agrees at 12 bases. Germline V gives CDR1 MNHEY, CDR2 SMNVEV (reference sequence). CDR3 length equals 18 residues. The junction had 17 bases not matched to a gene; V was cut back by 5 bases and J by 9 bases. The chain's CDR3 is CASSPVRLAGVTGSEQFF. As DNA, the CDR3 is TGTGCCAGCAGTCCAGTCAGACTAGCGGGAGTGACGGGGTCTGAGCAGTTCTTC.

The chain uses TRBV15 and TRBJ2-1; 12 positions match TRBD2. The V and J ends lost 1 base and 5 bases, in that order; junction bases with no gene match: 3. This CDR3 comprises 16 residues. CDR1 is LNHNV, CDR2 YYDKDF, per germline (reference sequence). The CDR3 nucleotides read TGTGCCACCAGCAGAGTGGCTAGCGGGAGGGACAATGAGCAGTTCTTC. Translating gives CATSRVASGRDNEQFF.

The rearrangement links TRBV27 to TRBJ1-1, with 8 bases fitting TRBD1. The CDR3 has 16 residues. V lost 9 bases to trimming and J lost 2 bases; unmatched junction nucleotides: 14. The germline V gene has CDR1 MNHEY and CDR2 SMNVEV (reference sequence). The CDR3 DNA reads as TGTGCCAGTCGACCTAGGGGGACAGGACCAAACACTGAAGCTTTCTTT. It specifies CASRPRGTGPNTEAFF.

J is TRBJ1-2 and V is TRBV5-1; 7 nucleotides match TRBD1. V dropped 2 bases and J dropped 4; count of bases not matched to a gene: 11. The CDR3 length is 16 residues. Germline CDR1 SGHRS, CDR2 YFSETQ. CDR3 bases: TGCGCCAGCAGCTTTGGTAGACAGGGCCTCGGCTATGGCTACACCTTC. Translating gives CASSFGRQGLGYGYTF.

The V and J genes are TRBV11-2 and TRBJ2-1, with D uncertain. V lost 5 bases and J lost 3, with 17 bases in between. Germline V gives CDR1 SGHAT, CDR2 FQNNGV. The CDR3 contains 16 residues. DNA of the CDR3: TGTGCCAGCAGCATCCCCGGGTCTACCATCTACAATGAGCAGTTCTTC. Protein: CASSIPGSTIYNEQFF.

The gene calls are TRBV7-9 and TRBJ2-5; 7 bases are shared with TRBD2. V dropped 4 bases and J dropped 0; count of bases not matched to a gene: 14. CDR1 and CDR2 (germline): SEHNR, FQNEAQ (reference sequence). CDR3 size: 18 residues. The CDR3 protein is CASSSPGGGIRDQETQYF. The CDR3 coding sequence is TGTGCCAGCAGCTCGCCTGGGGGAGGGATTCGGGACCAAGAGACCCAGTACTTC.

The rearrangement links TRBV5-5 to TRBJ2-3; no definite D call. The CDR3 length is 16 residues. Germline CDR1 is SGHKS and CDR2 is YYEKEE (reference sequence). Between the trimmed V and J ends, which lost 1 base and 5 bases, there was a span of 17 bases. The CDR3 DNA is TGTGCCAGCAGCTTGTGGTTGGGTCCTCTAGGAGATACGCAGTATTTT. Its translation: CASSLWLGPLGDTQYF.

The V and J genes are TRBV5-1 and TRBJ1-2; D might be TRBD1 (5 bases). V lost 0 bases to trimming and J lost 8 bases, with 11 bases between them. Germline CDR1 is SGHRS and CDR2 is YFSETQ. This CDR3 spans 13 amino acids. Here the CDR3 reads CASSLVQGRGYTF. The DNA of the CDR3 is TGCGCCAGCAGCTTGGTTCAGGGCCGGGGCTACACCTTC.